This T cell receptor (beta chain) was sequenced in a study of blood T cell repertoires in COVID-19. Study at large: Nucleic acid was either cDNA or gDNA, and it came from T cells, B-cell-depleted T cells, or PBMCs.

J gave up 4 bases and V 5 bases, and 8 bases lay outside the gene matches. The CDR3 sequence is 15 residues long. The germline V gene has CDR1 SGHVS and CDR2 FNYEAQ. Using immunoSEQ multiplex PCR, the repertoire was profiled, and TCRdb retains in-frame clones only, with some absent. Of about 45,000 clones listed, around 85% were seen once; the top ten hold 9.2%. This receptor was obtained from a human donor in a cohort sampled during active COVID-19. This sequence joins TRBV7-6 and TRBJ1-2; 9 positions agree with TRBD1. Sequences were obtained from peripheral blood. CDR3 residues: CASSATGGTGYGYTF. CDR3 in DNA: TGTGCCAGCAGCGCTACAGGGGGCACTGGCTATGGCTACACCTTC.